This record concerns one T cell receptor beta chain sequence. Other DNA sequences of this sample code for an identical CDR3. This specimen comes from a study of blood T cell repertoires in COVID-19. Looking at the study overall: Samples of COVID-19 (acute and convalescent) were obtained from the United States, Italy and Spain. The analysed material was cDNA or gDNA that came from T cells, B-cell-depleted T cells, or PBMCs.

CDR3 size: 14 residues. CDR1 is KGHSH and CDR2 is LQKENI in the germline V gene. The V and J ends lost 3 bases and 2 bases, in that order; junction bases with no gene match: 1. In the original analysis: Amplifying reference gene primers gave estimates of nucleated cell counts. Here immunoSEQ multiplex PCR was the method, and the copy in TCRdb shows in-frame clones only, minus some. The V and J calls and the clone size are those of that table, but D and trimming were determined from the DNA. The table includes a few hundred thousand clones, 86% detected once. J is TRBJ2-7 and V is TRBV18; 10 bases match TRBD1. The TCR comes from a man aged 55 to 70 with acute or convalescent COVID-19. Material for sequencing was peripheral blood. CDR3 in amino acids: CASSPGQGAYEQYF. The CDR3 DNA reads TGTGCCAGCTCACCCGGACAGGGGGCCTACGAGCAGTACTTC.